These 25 T cell receptor beta chains were sequenced from one sample in a study of T cells after somatic rescue of genetic block. Repertoires were generated with immunoSEQ multiplex PCR, while TCRdb's copy carries only in-frame clones and drops some. The sample holds more than 65,000 clones, roughly 91% seen once. Material: peripheral blood mononuclear cells (PBMCs). These receptors were taken from a man younger than 40.

This chain connects TRBV7-9 to TRBJ2-3; unclear D gene. Germline lookup yields CDR1 SEHNR and CDR2 FQNEAQ (reference sequence). Trimming cost V 2 bases and J 1 base, with 16 bases left between them. This CDR3 is built from 17 residues. The CDR3 region has the DNA TGTGCCAGCAGCTTAATGTCACTCAACTCCCGCACAGATACGCAGTATTTT. It yields the protein CASSLMSLNSRTDTQYF.

The rearrangement joins TRBV6-5 to TRBJ1-2, with 10 bases that match TRBD1. The CDR3 is 15 residues long. Germline CDR1 reads MNHEY; CDR2 reads SVGAGI. Germline trimming cut 6 bases from V and 8 bases from J; bases unmatched to any gene: 12. The CDR3 sequence is CASSRYGGQGKGYTF. In DNA, the CDR3 is TGTGCCAGCAGCCGATACGGGGGACAGGGGAAAGGCTACACCTTC.

The chain carries TRBV6-1 and TRBJ2-2, with D possibly TRBD1 on 6 matching bases. The germline V gene encodes CDR1 MNHNS and CDR2 SASEGT. The CDR3 is 13 amino acids. V shed 5 bases and J shed 5 bases, with 9 bases lying between them. CDR3 in amino acids: CASSKQGTGELFF. In nucleotides, the CDR3 is TGTGCCAGCAGTAAACAGGGAACCGGGGAGCTGTTTTTT.

This sequence joins TRBV5-1 and TRBJ1-1; D perhaps matches TRBD1 (5 bases). The ends were cut back, 7 bases at V and 3 bases at J, with 16 bases in the middle. CDR3 size: 14 residues. The germline CDR1 and CDR2 sequences are SGHRS and YFSETQ. CDR3 DNA sequence: TGCGCCAGCCGAGTTTCGTTGGGGGACACTGAAGCTTTCTTT. Its protein product is CASRVSLGDTEAFF.

This clone was observed a few times. The chain has TRBV19 and TRBJ1-4; the D is unclear. The germline gives CDR1 LNHDA, CDR2 SQIVND (reference sequence). With 3 bases removed from V and 0 bases from J, the gap between germline ends came to 11 bases. This CDR3 has 16 amino acids. The CDR3 loop is CASSIPRSATNEKLFF. The CDR3 DNA reads as TGTGCCAGTAGTATCCCTCGGAGCGCAACTAATGAAAAACTGTTTTTT.

The rearrangement joins TRBV25-1 to TRBJ1-5; D uncertain. Trimming pared 2 bases from V and 6 bases from J, leaving 5 bases between. The CDR3 runs to 12 residues. Per the germline V gene, CDR1 is MGHDK and CDR2 is SYGVNS. DNA for the CDR3: TGTGCCAGCAGTGAACTCGGTCAGCCCCAGCATTTT. It is translated as CASSELGQPQHF.

The rearrangement uses TRBV27 and TRBJ2-4; possible D gene TRBD2, 5 bases. V was pared by 0 bases and J by 5 bases, with 5 bases between. The CDR3 runs to 13 residues. Germline assignment: CDR1 MNHEY and CDR2 SMNVEV (reference sequence). The CDR3 region has the DNA TGTGCCAGCAGTTTATCGAGGGAAAACATTCAGTACTTC. Amino acid sequence: CASSLSRENIQYF.

The gene calls are TRBV27 and TRBJ2-7; tentative D call: TRBD1 (6 bases). The CDR3 is 15 residues long. Trimming removed 4 bases from V and 3 bases from J, with 16 bases in between. Germline V CDR1 and CDR2: MNHEY, SMNVEV (reference sequence). The CDR3 bases are TGTGCCAGCAGTTATGCAACCGGGACATACTACGAGCAGTACTTC. As protein: CASSYATGTYYEQYF.

The chain recombines TRBV7-8 with TRBJ2-1; no clear D. Germline V lookup: CDR1 SGHVS, CDR2 FQNEAQ. The CDR3 totals 14 residues. V lost 0 bases, J lost 4 bases, and 7 bases lay in between. CDR3 protein: CASSLALDYNEQFF. The DNA for the CDR3 is TGTGCCAGCAGCTTAGCTTTGGATTACAATGAGCAGTTCTTC.

This clone was seen just once. The V gene is TRBV9, the J gene TRBJ1-3; tentative D call: TRBD1 (5 bases). CDR1 and CDR2 from the germline V gene are SGDLS and YYNGEE. This CDR3 spans 13 amino acids. V was cut by 6 bases and J by 2 bases, with 9 bases left in between. CDR3 sequence reads: CASNVGAGNTIYF. The CDR3 nucleotides are TGTGCCAGCAATGTGGGGGCTGGAAACACCATATATTTT.

Details on this clone: Compared with germline, one end of the junction differs, possibly owing to a read error. The chain is built from TRBV11-2 and TRBJ2-7; 12 bases agree with TRBD2. The length of the CDR3 is 18 residues. Per the germline V gene, CDR1 is SGHAT and CDR2 is FQNNGV. The CDR3 coding sequence is TGTGCCAGCAGCGTAGAGGGAACTAGCGGGAGGTTCTCCTACGAGCAGTACTTC. Its protein product is CASSVEGTSGRFSYEQYF.

This chain joins TRBV7-9 and TRBJ2-1; 14 bases fit TRBD2. The V segment lost 1 base and the J segment 7 bases; nucleotides outside the gene matches: 6. CDR3 length: 17 residues. Germline loops: CDR1 SEHNR, CDR2 FQNEAQ (reference sequence). CDR3 nucleotides: TGTGCCAGCAGCTTAGAGACTAGCGGGAGGGCACGGAATGAGCAGTTCTTC. As protein: CASSLETSGRARNEQFF.

This sequence joins TRBV27 and TRBJ1-2, with D possibly TRBD1 on 5 matching bases. The V end was cut by 0 bases, the J end by 4 bases, with 12 bases between. Germline values: CDR1 MNHEY, CDR2 SMNVEV (reference sequence). This CDR3 is built from 15 residues. CDR3 in DNA: TGTGCCAGCAGTTTATCGTGGCAGGGTAGCTATGGCTACACCTTC. Translated: CASSLSWQGSYGYTF.

The V and J genes are TRBV5-4 and TRBJ2-2; D ambiguous. Trimming cost V 3 bases and J 5 bases, with 8 bases left between them. Germline CDR1 is SGHNT and CDR2 is YYREEE (reference sequence). The CDR3 is 13 residues long. CDR3 sequence: CASSWVGTGELFF. CDR3 bases: TGTGCCAGCAGCTGGGTGGGTACCGGGGAGCTGTTTTTT. The variable domain in full, completed from reference TRBV5-4 and TRBJ2-2, reads ETGVTQSPTHLIKTRGQQVTLRCSSQSGHNTVSWYQQALGQGPQFIFQYYREEENGRGNFPPRFSGLQFPNYSSELNVNALELDDSALYLCASSWVGTGELFFGEGSRLTVL.

This rearrangement joins TRBV7-6 to TRBJ2-2, with D perhaps matching TRBD1 (8 bases). V dropped 5 bases and J dropped 5 bases, with 15 bases sitting between them. The V gene's germline CDR1 is SGHVS and CDR2 FNYEAQ. There are 15 residues in the CDR3. CDR3 amino acids: CASSVTGGATGELFF. The CDR3 region has the DNA TGTGCCAGCAGCGTAACAGGGGGGGCGACCGGGGAGCTGTTTTTT.

J is TRBJ1-2 and V is TRBV19; D call uncertain. V was trimmed by 4 bases and J by 4 bases, leaving 13 bases between them. Per the germline V gene, CDR1 is LNHDA and CDR2 is SQIVND (reference sequence). The CDR3 has 14 amino acids. The CDR3 sequence is CASSTPLYTYGYTF. In nucleotides, the CDR3 is TGTGCCAGTAGTACCCCACTTTATACCTATGGCTACACCTTC.

The V gene is TRBV19, the J gene TRBJ2-7; 8 bases line up with TRBD1. CDR1 LNHDA and CDR2 SQIVND come from the germline V gene (reference sequence). Trimming at V came to 3 bases and at J to 4 bases, leaving 5 bases not matched to a gene. The CDR3 spans 14 residues. The CDR3 DNA reads TGTGCCAGTAGTATCCGGACAGGGAGGTACGAGCAGTACTTC. Protein: CASSIRTGRYEQYF.

The chain couples TRBV12-5 to TRBJ1-1, with D perhaps matching TRBD1 (5 bases). This CDR3 region has 14 residues. The germline CDR1 and CDR2 sequences are LGHNT and FRNRAP. V was trimmed by 2 bases and J by 3 bases, leaving 10 bases between them. The CDR3 here is CASGLYVRDTEAFF. As DNA, the CDR3 is TGTGCTAGTGGTTTGTACGTCAGGGACACTGAAGCTTTCTTT.

The sample holds a few counts of this clone. The rearrangement uses TRBV5-1 and TRBJ2-2; D is ambiguous. Per germline, CDR1 SGHRS and CDR2 YFSETQ. V dropped 8 bases and J dropped 7 bases, with 6 bases sitting between them. CDR3 size: 10 residues. The CDR3 here is CASYNGELFF. The CDR3 DNA is TGCGCCAGTTACAACGGGGAGCTGTTTTTT.

This clone appeared once. J is TRBJ2-7 and V is TRBV10-3; TRBD2 agrees at 10 bases. Germline CDR1 and CDR2: ENHRY and SYGVKD. The CDR3 totals 19 residues. With 8 bases clipped from V and 2 bases from J, the junction kept 21 bases outside the gene matches. CDR3 sequence reads: CAISQSGTAAGGNPYEQYF. CDR3 nucleotide sequence: TGTGCCATCTCCCAAAGCGGTACTGCAGCGGGAGGGAATCCCTACGAGCAGTACTTC.

The chain uses TRBV6-1 and TRBJ2-2, with TRBD1 matching 8 bases. Germline-derived CDR1 and CDR2 are MNHNS and SASEGT. J lost 4 bases, V lost 8 bases, and 3 bases had no gene match. This CDR3 contains 13 residues. CDR3 protein: CASGTGGTGELFF. DNA for the CDR3: TGTGCCAGCGGTACAGGGGGCACCGGGGAGCTGTTTTTT.

The chain carries TRBV7-2 and TRBJ2-3; the match to TRBD2 covers 8 bases. Trimming at V came to 1 base and at J to 1 base, leaving 4 bases not matched to a gene. The CDR3 covers 16 residues. Germline V CDR1 and CDR2: SGHTA, FQGNSA. The CDR3 is CASSLGYGGGTDTQYF. CDR3 in DNA: TGTGCCAGCAGCTTAGGGTACGGGGGGGGCACAGATACGCAGTATTTT. The full variable domain, with the rest looked up from reference TRBV7-2 and TRBJ2-3, is GAGVSQSPSNKVTEKGKDVELRCDPISGHTALYWYRQSLGQGLEFLIYFQGNSAPDKSGLPSDRFSAERTGGSVSTLTIQRTQQEDSAVYLCASSLGYGGGTDTQYFGPGTRLTVL.

This clone was seen a few times. This chain links TRBV27 with TRBJ1-2; no clear D. Trimming cost V 5 bases and J 2 bases, with 18 bases left between them. The CDR3 is 16 amino acids. Germline V gives CDR1 MNHEY, CDR2 SMNVEV (reference sequence). The DNA for the CDR3 is TGTGCCAGCAGTCCATATTTCCAGTCGAAAAACTATGGCTACACCTTC. This translates into CASSPYFQSKNYGYTF.

The J gene is TRBJ1-1, the V gene TRBV11-3; D remains ambiguous. CDR3 size: 14 residues. Germline CDR1 is SGHNT and CDR2 is YENEEA. The germline V and J ends were trimmed by 0 bases and 1 base, with 6 bases remaining between them. The CDR3 reads CASSLDQENTEAFF. As DNA, the CDR3 is TGTGCCAGCAGCTTAGACCAAGAGAACACTGAAGCTTTCTTT.

This clone was counted once. V usage is TRBV7-9 and J usage is TRBJ1-2; D may be TRBD1 (6 bases). Trimming removed 4 bases from V and 3 bases from J, with 12 bases in between. There are 14 residues in the CDR3. Germline loops: CDR1 SEHNR, CDR2 FQNEAQ (reference sequence). The CDR3, as DNA: TGTGCCAGCAGCTCAGGGGTCCGTGACTATGGCTACACCTTC. It yields the protein CASSSGVRDYGYTF.